The 4 T cell receptor beta chains below come from one sample, sequenced in a study of neurological immune-mediated disorders. One entry per CDR3 protein results from TCRdb running MiXCR on the 5' RACE reads. The profile shows 40,000 to 55,000 distinct CDR3 sequences, more than 5% of them singletons. The sequencing input was CD4+ T cells from blood. The receptors derive from a woman younger than 30 with multiple sclerosis.

This clonotype was seen at least ten times. The V and J genes are TRBV7-2 and TRBJ2-2; TRBD2 matches at 8 bases. The length of the CDR3 is 17 residues. In germline, CDR1 is SGHTA, CDR2 FQGNSA. Unmatched junction bases numbered 10, after V lost 0 bases and J lost 7 bases. DNA of the CDR3: TGTGCCAGCAGCTTAGCGGGGGGTAGCGGGAACCTCGGGGAGCTGTTTTTT. Its protein product is CASSLAGGSGNLGELFF.

Ten or more counts support this clonotype. J is TRBJ1-5 and V is TRBV6-5, with 7 nucleotides matching TRBD1. After removal of 6 bases from V and 9 bases from J, the junction contained 5 bases not matched to a gene. The CDR3 totals 12 residues. CDR1 MNHEY and CDR2 SVGAGI come from the germline V gene. CDR3 sequence: CASSRQGGPQHF. CDR3 DNA sequence: TGTGCCAGCAGCCGACAGGGAGGGCCCCAGCATTTT.

This clonotype was seen at least ten times. CDR3 nucleotide sequence: TGTGCCAGCTCATCATTCACAACACTCGGGACAGGGGAGGAAGGCTACACCTTC. Protein: CASSSFTTLGTGEEGYTF. The chain employs TRBV18 and TRBJ1-2, with TRBD1 matching 10 bases. The length of the CDR3 is 18 residues. Germline trimming cut 5 bases from V and 8 bases from J; bases unmatched to any gene: 20. Germline CDR1 reads KGHSH; CDR2 reads LQKENI.

The chain is built from TRBV7-8 and TRBJ1-2, with unresolved D. V dropped 1 base and J dropped 0 bases, with 9 bases sitting between them. There are 15 residues in the CDR3. CDR1 and CDR2 (germline): SGHVS, FQNEAQ. DNA of the CDR3: TGTGCCAGCAGCTTAGGGTCCGGATCTAACTATGGCTACACCTTC. This sequence encodes CASSLGSGSNYGYTF.